Sequencing of this TCR beta chain was carried out in a study of technical replicates of blood from a few donors. Trimming left V 7 bases short and J 6 bases short, with 10 bases between. The CDR3 contains 13 residues. Looked up from germline, CDR1 is SNHLY and CDR2 is FYNNEI. TCRdb's table, derived via immunoSEQ multiplex PCR, lists solely in-frame clones and lacks some. The data hold fewer than 85,000 clones, with approximately 91% observed a single time. Specimen: PBMCs. The chain couples TRBV2 to TRBJ1-6, with D unresolved. The sequence was obtained from a human donor in good health. Some clones in this sample may be carry-over from other donors' samples. The CDR3 DNA reads TGTGCCAGCATTCTCTCGTTTAATTCACCCCTCCACTTT. Protein product: CASILSFNSPLHF. The full variable domain, completed using reference TRBV2 and TRBJ1-6, is EPEVTQTPSHQVTQMGQEVILRCVPISNHLYFYWYRQILGQKVEFLVSFYNNEISEKSEIFDDQFSVERPDGSNFTLKIRSTKLEDSAMYFCASILSFNSPLHFGNGTRLTVT.